This T cell receptor (beta chain) was obtained from a study of long-term antiretroviral therapy in people with HIV. Samples were assayed with immunoSEQ v3.0 at survey level. Clones were sequenced by immunoSEQ multiplex PCR, and TCRdb holds only the in-frame ones, with some missing. The sample lists roughly 35,000 clones; 65% to 90% were seen once. In germline, CDR1 is DFQATT, CDR2 SNEGSKA (reference sequence). The CDR3 is made up of 11 amino acids. The ends were cut back, 3 bases at V and 6 bases at J, with 6 bases in the middle. The chain links TRBV20-1 to TRBJ2-1; D remains ambiguous. The material was unsorted PBMCs, obtained roughly 3.5 years after starting antiretroviral therapy. The receptor's source is a man aged 18 to 35 with HIV. CDR3 bases: TGCAGTGCTAGCAGACTCAATGAGCAGTTCTTC. Residues: CSASRLNEQFF.